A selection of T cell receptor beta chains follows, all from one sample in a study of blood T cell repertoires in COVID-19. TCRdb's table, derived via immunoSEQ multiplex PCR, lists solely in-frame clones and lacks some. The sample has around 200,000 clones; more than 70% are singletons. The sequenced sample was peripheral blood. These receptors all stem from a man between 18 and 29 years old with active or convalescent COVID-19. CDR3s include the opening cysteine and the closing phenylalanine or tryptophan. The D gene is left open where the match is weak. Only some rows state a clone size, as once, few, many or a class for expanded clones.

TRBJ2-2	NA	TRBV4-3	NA	CASSQIGGTGELFF	TGCGCCAGCAGCCAAATCGGGGGCACCGGGGAGCTGTTTTTT
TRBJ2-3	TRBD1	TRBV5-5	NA	CASHRGEITDTQYF	TGTGCCAGCCACAGGGGGGAAATCACAGATACGCAGTATTTT
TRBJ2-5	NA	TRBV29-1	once	CSVEALGVLKETQYF	TGCAGCGTTGAAGCTTTAGGGGTTTTAAAAGAGACCCAGTACTTC
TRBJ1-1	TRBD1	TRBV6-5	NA	CATNRGEDTEAFF	TGTGCCACCAACAGGGGAGAGGACACTGAAGCTTTCTTT
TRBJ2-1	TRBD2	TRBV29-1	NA	CSVDAGVVNEQFF	TGCAGCGTTGACGCGGGAGTGGTCAATGAGCAGTTCTTC
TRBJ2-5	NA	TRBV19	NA	CASRDKRQETQYF	TGTGCCTCCCGGGATAAACGACAAGAGACCCAGTACTTC
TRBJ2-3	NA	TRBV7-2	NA	CASSSAYHLGTDTQYF	TGTGCCAGCAGCTCAGCCTACCACCTTGGCACAGATACGCAGTATTTT
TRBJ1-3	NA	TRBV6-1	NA	CASSARQDSSGNTIYF	TGTGCCAGCAGTGCGAGACAGGACTCCTCTGGAAACACCATATATTTT
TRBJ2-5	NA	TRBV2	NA	CASSESSGQETQYF	TGTGCCAGCAGTGAAAGTAGCGGCCAAGAGACCCAGTACTTC
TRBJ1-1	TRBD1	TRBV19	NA	CASSRAGGGSTEAFF	TGTGCCAGTAGTCGGGCAGGGGGAGGCAGCACTGAAGCTTTCTTT
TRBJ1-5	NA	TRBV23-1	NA	CASSQFLRSSNQPQHF	TGCGCCAGCAGTCAATTCCTCAGGTCCAGCAATCAGCCCCAGCATTTT
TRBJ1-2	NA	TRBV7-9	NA	CASSLQGLDYGYTF	TGTGCCAGCAGCTTACAGGGTTTGGACTATGGCTACACCTTC
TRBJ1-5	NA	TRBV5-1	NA	CASSLGTGGQPQHF	TGCGCCAGCAGCTTGGGGACCGGGGGACAGCCCCAGCATTTT
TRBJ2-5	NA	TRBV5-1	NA	CASSATAGWGETQYF	TGCGCCAGCAGCGCTACTGCAGGGTGGGGAGAGACCCAGTACTTC
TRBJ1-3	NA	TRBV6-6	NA	CASSPDTRYLSSGNTIYF	TGTGCCAGCAGTCCGGACACGAGATACCTTAGCTCTGGAAACACCATATATTTT
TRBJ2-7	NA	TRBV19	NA	CASSRGTYEQYF	TGTGCCAGTAGCCGGGGGACCTACGAGCAGTACTTC
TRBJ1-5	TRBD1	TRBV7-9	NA	CASSLGTGGRNQPQHF	TGTGCCAGCAGCTTAGGGACAGGGGGCCGGAATCAGCCCCAGCATTTT
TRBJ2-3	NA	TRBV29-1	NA	CSVRAGLTDTQYF	TGCAGCGTGAGGGCGGGGCTCACAGATACGCAGTATTTT
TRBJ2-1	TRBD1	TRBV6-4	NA	CASSDVAGGPYNEQFF	TGTGCCAGCAGTGACGTCGCAGGGGGCCCCTACAATGAGCAGTTCTTC
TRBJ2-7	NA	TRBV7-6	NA	CASSLGGYSYEQYF	TGTGCCAGCAGCTTAGGCGGTTATTCCTACGAGCAGTACTTC
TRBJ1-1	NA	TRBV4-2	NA	CASIAEGMNTEAFF	TGTGCCAGCATCGCGGAAGGAATGAACACTGAAGCTTTCTTT
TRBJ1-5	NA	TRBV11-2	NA	CASSLSGGQPQHF	TGTGCCAGCAGCTTATCAGGTGGCCAGCCCCAGCATTTT
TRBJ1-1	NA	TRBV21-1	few	CARSGTQGLLNTEAFF	TGTGCCCGTTCGGGGACGCAGGGGCTGTTAAACACTGAAGCTTTCTTT